This T cell receptor (beta chain) was found in a study of blood T cell repertoires in COVID-19. Turning to the study itself: The samples span acute and convalescent COVID-19 from the United States, Italy and Spain. Nucleic acid was either cDNA or gDNA, and it came from T cells, B-cell-depleted T cells, or PBMCs.

The CDR3 extends over 15 amino acids. V was clipped by 4 bases and J by 4 bases; unmatched bases: 8. Germline V gene sequence: CDR1 SGHRS, CDR2 YFSETQ. In the original processing: Amplification from reference gene primers served as the basis for estimated nucleated cell counts. Produced via immunoSEQ multiplex PCR; TCRdb's table is partial and in-frame only. V and J calls and clone size follow that table, whereas D and trimming were derived from the DNA. The sample has more than 150,000 clones, about nine tenths seen once; the top ten hold approximately 7%. The chain joins TRBV5-1 to TRBJ2-1; 7 nucleotides agree with TRBD1. The sequence derives from a man aged 40-50 years with acute or convalescent COVID-19. The source material was peripheral blood. CDR3 region: CASSPNTGQYNEQFF. The DNA of the CDR3 is TGCGCCAGCAGCCCTAATACGGGACAGTACAATGAGCAGTTCTTC.